A few counts support the clone carrying this T cell receptor beta chain. The target antigen is unknown. This CDR3 has 14 residues. V lost 6 bases to trimming and J lost 8 bases; unmatched junction nucleotides: 11. The germline V gene has CDR1 SQVTM and CDR2 ANQGSEA. As it was prepared, the TCRbeta library received unique molecular identifiers. TCRdb fed the PCR reads into MiXCR, producing one record per CDR3 protein. The sample holds 700,000 to 950,000 distinct CDR3 sequences; roughly 16% are singletons and the top ten take around 5%. This specimen belongs to a study of T-cell reconstitution after alpha-beta-depleted transplantation in children. General study findings and limits: T-cell counts and diversity at one year post-transplant came mainly from newly produced T cells. At day 60, the high TCRbeta diversity found in some patients originated from recipient T cells and thymic progenitors that had survived.

This specimen consisted of PBMCs, mostly from graft donor cells, obtained 360 days after TCRalphabeta/CD19-depleted stem cell transplant. The J gene is TRBJ2-1, the V gene TRBV29-1, with 9 bases aligning to TRBD1. The TCR sequence derives from a male patient younger than 18 who had a stem cell transplant for acute lymphoblastic leukemia, so the T cells may come from the graft donor. CDR3: CSVRPGQGPHEQFF. The CDR3 DNA reads TGCAGCGTACGACCGGGACAGGGCCCTCATGAGCAGTTCTTC.